This is a list of T cell receptor beta chains from one sample in a study of identical twins. MiXCR was run by TCRdb on the 5' RACE reads, yielding one entry per CDR3 protein. The table has 700,000 or so distinct CDR3 sequences, around 8.6% seen once; the top ten hold 0.98%. This same sample was also taken into another study, of yellow fever vaccine responses in identical twins.

The sequenced sample was PBMCs. These receptors were obtained from a woman aged 18-29 years in good health. CDR3s include the opening cysteine and the closing phenylalanine or tryptophan. The D gene is left open where the match is weak. Size is omitted from some rows. Given values are once, few, many or a class for expanded clones.

abundance: few; d_gene: TRBD1; v_gene: TRBV14; j_gene: TRBJ2-1; CDR3nt: TGTGCCAGCAGCCAAGCTCTGGGACAGGGATCCTACAATGAGCAGTTCTTC; CDR3aa: CASSQALGQGSYNEQFF
abundance: few; d_gene: .; v_gene: TRBV24-1; j_gene: TRBJ2-1; CDR3nt: TGTGCCACCAGTGATTTGGGGCCCGGCGGCAATGAGCAGTTCTTC; CDR3aa: CATSDLGPGGNEQFF
abundance: few; d_gene: TRBD2; v_gene: TRBV3-1; j_gene: TRBJ2-7; CDR3nt: TGTGCCAGCAGCCAAGATTTTAGGACTAGCGGGGATTTCGAGCAGTACTTC; CDR3aa: CASSQDFRTSGDFEQYF
abundance: few; d_gene: .; v_gene: TRBV7-2; j_gene: TRBJ2-2; CDR3nt: TGTGCCAGCAGCCCTTGGACGGTAACTGCGCTGTTTTTT; CDR3aa: CASSPWTVTALFF
abundance: few; d_gene: .; v_gene: TRBV10-3; j_gene: TRBJ2-7; CDR3nt: TGTGCCATCAGTGAGTCCTTGGGGCAGCCTCCCGAGCAGTACTTC; CDR3aa: CAISESLGQPPEQYF
abundance: few; d_gene: .; v_gene: TRBV3-1; j_gene: TRBJ2-7; CDR3nt: TGTGCCAGCAGCCATGGTGACACCTCCTACGAGCAGTACTTC; CDR3aa: CASSHGDTSYEQYF
abundance: .; d_gene: TRBD2; v_gene: TRBV28; j_gene: TRBJ2-1; CDR3nt: TGTGCCAGCAGTGTCGCGGGACTAGCGTACAATGAGCAGTTCTTC; CDR3aa: CASSVAGLAYNEQFF
abundance: .; d_gene: .; v_gene: TRBV20-1; j_gene: TRBJ2-7; CDR3nt: TGCAGTGCTAGCGTACAGTTAGACGAGCAGTACTTC; CDR3aa: CSASVQLDEQYF
abundance: .; d_gene: .; v_gene: TRBV10-3; j_gene: TRBJ2-3; CDR3nt: TGTACCACTTCTCCGGGCACAGATACGCAGTATTTT; CDR3aa: CTTSPGTDTQYF
abundance: .; d_gene: .; v_gene: TRBV7-2; j_gene: TRBJ2-7; CDR3nt: TGTGCCAGCAGCTTAGCGAGCGCTAGTTCCTACGAGCAGTACTTC; CDR3aa: CASSLASASSYEQYF
abundance: .; d_gene: .; v_gene: TRBV15; j_gene: TRBJ2-3; CDR3nt: TGTGCCACCAGCAGAGCCGGGACTGGAGATACGCAGTATTTT; CDR3aa: CATSRAGTGDTQYF
abundance: few; d_gene: TRBD2; v_gene: TRBV3-1; j_gene: TRBJ2-5; CDR3nt: TGTGCCAGCAGCCAAGAGGGACGGGGGGGCCAAGAGACCCAGTACTTC; CDR3aa: CASSQEGRGGQETQYF
abundance: many; d_gene: TRBD2; v_gene: TRBV27; j_gene: TRBJ2-1; CDR3nt: TGTGCCAGCAGTTGGTCTAGCGGAGCCTACAATGAGCAGTTCTTC; CDR3aa: CASSWSSGAYNEQFF
abundance: .; d_gene: TRBD2; v_gene: TRBV20-1; j_gene: TRBJ2-5; CDR3nt: TGCAGTGCTCCCACAGCGGGGTCGGCGGGCGAGACCCAGTACTTC; CDR3aa: CSAPTAGSAGETQYF
abundance: many; d_gene: .; v_gene: TRBV24-1; j_gene: TRBJ2-1; CDR3nt: TGTGCCACCAGTGATTTGGCCAGGGACTACAATGAGCAGTTCTTC; CDR3aa: CATSDLARDYNEQFF
abundance: .; d_gene: TRBD1; v_gene: TRBV7-2; j_gene: TRBJ2-3; CDR3nt: TGTGCCAGCAGCTTCCCGGGACAGGGTGGTGATACGCAGTATTTT; CDR3aa: CASSFPGQGGDTQYF
abundance: .; d_gene: .; v_gene: TRBV29-1; j_gene: TRBJ1-1; CDR3nt: TGCAGCGTTGAAGACAGCCCCACTGAAGCTTTCTTT; CDR3aa: CSVEDSPTEAFF
abundance: few; d_gene: .; v_gene: TRBV30; j_gene: TRBJ2-1; CDR3nt: TGTTGCCTGGATAGTGGAACGGGAGTATGGGGTTACAATGAGCAGTTCTTC; CDR3aa: CCLDSGTGVWGYNEQFF
abundance: few; d_gene: TRBD2; v_gene: TRBV12-3/TRBV12-4; j_gene: TRBJ2-2; CDR3nt: TGTGCCAGCAGAGTAGCGGGGGCGAACACCGGGGAGCTGTTTTTT; CDR3aa: CASRVAGANTGELFF
abundance: .; d_gene: .; v_gene: TRBV27; j_gene: TRBJ2-7; CDR3nt: TGTGCCAGCAGCCCCTTGAGGAGGGGGAATGCCTACGAGCAGTACTTC; CDR3aa: CASSPLRRGNAYEQYF
abundance: .; d_gene: .; v_gene: TRBV14; j_gene: TRBJ2-2; CDR3nt: TGTGCCAGCAGCCGAAAGGCTGGCGGGGAGCTGTTTTTT; CDR3aa: CASSRKAGGELFF
abundance: .; d_gene: .; v_gene: TRBV24-1; j_gene: TRBJ2-2; CDR3nt: TGTGCCACCAGTGATGCTGGGCCGCGCCCCAACACCGGGGAGCTGTTTTTT; CDR3aa: CATSDAGPRPNTGELFF
abundance: .; d_gene: .; v_gene: TRBV6-6; j_gene: TRBJ2-2; CDR3nt: TGTGCCAGCACCCCCTCCACCGGGGAGCTGTTTTTT; CDR3aa: CASTPSTGELFF
abundance: many; d_gene: .; v_gene: TRBV28; j_gene: TRBJ1-5; CDR3nt: TGTGCCAGCAGCCCAGGATTCCCGGCTTCCAATGAGCCCCAGCATTTT; CDR3aa: CASSPGFPASNEPQHF
abundance: .; d_gene: .; v_gene: TRBV27; j_gene: TRBJ2-7; CDR3nt: TGTGCCAGCAGGAACGAGGCTTTAGCCGAGCAGTACTTC; CDR3aa: CASRNEALAEQYF
abundance: .; d_gene: .; v_gene: TRBV4-2; j_gene: TRBJ1-2; CDR3nt: TGTGCCAGCAGCCAAGTAGCAGGGATAGCTAACTATGGCTACACCTTC; CDR3aa: CASSQVAGIANYGYTF
abundance: .; d_gene: .; v_gene: TRBV20-1; j_gene: TRBJ2-1; CDR3nt: TGCAGTGCTGCCCCTTCGTTCTTC; CDR3aa: CSAAPSFF
abundance: .; d_gene: TRBD1; v_gene: TRBV6-1; j_gene: TRBJ2-4; CDR3nt: TGTGCCAGCAGTGGTACAGGGGCCCTAGCCAAAAACATTCAGTACTTC; CDR3aa: CASSGTGALAKNIQYF
abundance: few; d_gene: .; v_gene: TRBV20-1; j_gene: TRBJ1-6; CDR3nt: TGCAGTGCTAGTCTACAGGTCCAGAATTCACCCCTCCACTTT; CDR3aa: CSASLQVQNSPLHF
abundance: .; d_gene: .; v_gene: TRBV3-1; j_gene: TRBJ1-5; CDR3nt: TGTGCCAGCAGCCAAGAGGCCCTGGAGGGCAATCAGCCCCAGCATTTT; CDR3aa: CASSQEALEGNQPQHF
abundance: many; d_gene: .; v_gene: TRBV7-9; j_gene: TRBJ2-1; CDR3nt: TGTGCCAGCAGCTTAGATCTTTCCTACAATGAGCAGTTCTTC; CDR3aa: CASSLDLSYNEQFF
abundance: few; d_gene: TRBD1; v_gene: TRBV7-9; j_gene: TRBJ2-1; CDR3nt: TGTGCCAGCAGCCAGACAGGGTTCTCCTACAATGAGCAGTTCTTC; CDR3aa: CASSQTGFSYNEQFF
abundance: .; d_gene: .; v_gene: TRBV25-1; j_gene: TRBJ1-2; CDR3nt: TGTGCCAGCAGTGAATCGATCCCCAGCGGAAACTATGGCTACACCTTC; CDR3aa: CASSESIPSGNYGYTF
abundance: few; d_gene: TRBD1; v_gene: TRBV5-1; j_gene: TRBJ2-7; CDR3nt: TGCGCCAGCTGGCCGGGACAGGGGGCTTACGAGCAGTACTTC; CDR3aa: CASWPGQGAYEQYF
abundance: few; d_gene: .; v_gene: TRBV12-3/TRBV12-4; j_gene: TRBJ1-1; CDR3nt: TGTGCCAGCTTGAACAGAATCAACACTGAAGCTTTCTTT; CDR3aa: CASLNRINTEAFF
abundance: few; d_gene: TRBD2; v_gene: TRBV7-6; j_gene: TRBJ2-3; CDR3nt: TGTGCCAGCAGCCGAGGGGAGACTAGCAGCTACTTCACAGATACGCAGTATTTT; CDR3aa: CASSRGETSSYFTDTQYF
abundance: many; d_gene: .; v_gene: TRBV29-1; j_gene: TRBJ2-7; CDR3nt: TGCAGCGTTGAGGTCAGCTCCTACGAGCAGTACTTC; CDR3aa: CSVEVSSYEQYF
abundance: few; d_gene: .; v_gene: TRBV7-2; j_gene: TRBJ2-7; CDR3nt: TGTGCCAGCAGCTTAGCCAATGTTTGGGAGCACTACGAGCAGTACTTC; CDR3aa: CASSLANVWEHYEQYF
abundance: few; d_gene: TRBD1; v_gene: TRBV28; j_gene: TRBJ2-5; CDR3nt: TGTGCCAGCAGACTCGCAGGGGGCCTTCGAGAGACCCAGTACTTC; CDR3aa: CASRLAGGLRETQYF
abundance: .; d_gene: .; v_gene: TRBV24-1; j_gene: TRBJ2-1; CDR3nt: TGTGCCACCAGTTCCCTCAGGCGGAGTGAGCAGTTCTTC; CDR3aa: CATSSLRRSEQFF
abundance: .; d_gene: .; v_gene: TRBV5-6; j_gene: TRBJ2-1; CDR3nt: TGTGCCAGCAGCTTGGGCTTCGGACAGAATGAGCAGTTCTTC; CDR3aa: CASSLGFGQNEQFF
abundance: .; d_gene: .; v_gene: TRBV7-9; j_gene: TRBJ2-7; CDR3nt: TGTGCCAGCAGTACGGGACTCCCTTACGAGCAGTACTTC; CDR3aa: CASSTGLPYEQYF
abundance: many; d_gene: TRBD2; v_gene: TRBV29-1; j_gene: TRBJ2-2; CDR3nt: TGCAGCGTACCCGGGAGGGGCGCGTCCGGGGAGCTGTTTTTT; CDR3aa: CSVPGRGASGELFF